The clone carrying this TCR beta chain was seen repeatedly, ten times or more. CDR1 and CDR2 (germline): SGHRS, YFSETQ. The CDR3 extends over 14 amino acids. With 4 bases removed from V and 2 bases from J, the gap between germline ends came to 12 bases. This entry is derived from a study of T cells in Graves' hyperthyroidism and ophthalmopathy. About the research overall: At the time of initial diagnosis and before any treatment, peripheral blood was collected.

The source material, RNA transcripts, was used to amplify TCR beta CDR3 regions. First-round RT-PCR of the TCR CDR3 relied on the HTBI primer set. TCRdb fed the multiplex PCR reads into MiXCR, producing one record per CDR3 protein. The repertoire holds fewer than 900,000 distinct CDR3 sequences, with over 15% as singletons. These patients, aged 18 to 65, had recently diagnosed hyperthyroidism lasting under 2 months. Drawn at first hyperthyroidism diagnosis, the blood sample preceded any ophthalmopathy symptoms. The PBMCs had their origin in roughly 10 ml of fresh peripheral blood. The chain is built from TRBV5-1 and TRBJ2-5; D unclear. The sequence was obtained from a woman between 50 and 59 years old with Graves' hyperthyroidism that later progressed to Graves' ophthalmopathy. The sequenced material came from blood. CDR3 sequence: CASSQNDRQETQYF. For the CDR3, the DNA is TGCGCCAGCAGCCAGAACGACCGGCAAGAGACCCAGTACTTC. Using reference TRBV5-1 and TRBJ2-5 for the parts outside the CDR3, the full variable domain is KAGVTQTPRYLIKTRGQQVTLSCSPISGHRSVSWYQQTPGQGLQFLFEYFSETQRNKGNFPGRFSGRQFSNSRSEMNVSTLELGDSALYLCASSQNDRQETQYFGPGTRLLVL.